This T cell receptor beta chain was retrieved from a study of blood T cell repertoires in COVID-19 (dated by TCRdb to about 2020). Some background on the complete study: The collaborator samples originated in the United States, Italy and Spain and spanned the acute and convalescent phases of COVID-19. The sample metadata nearly always contained a de-identified subject ID, COVID-19 status, age in years and sex. The prospective study material was composed of cDNA or gDNA derived from T cells, B-cell-depleted T cells, or PBMCs. The repertoires were released in a freely available public database intended as a resource for research on the immune response to SARS-CoV-2. Samples were obtained from the ongoing ImmuneRACE study (first 160 participants) and from some 1,300 subjects provided by 6 global collaborators. Subjects who had been exposed to COVID-19, were actively infected with it, or had recovered from it provided the deeply sampled blood TCRbeta repertoires that made up the dataset. Where HLA class I and class II types were available, the types were taken from metadata supplied by the sample provider, not from assay-based typing. What the work shows at the level of the full study, not this receptor alone: How much clinical and demographic metadata was included differed by source and by participant, and the metadata was provided uncurated.

Trimming at the junction amounts to 6 bases on V and 1 base on J, and the germline ends lie 9 bases apart. CDR1 and CDR2 were assigned from the germline V gene as MRHNA and SNTAGT. The CDR3, cysteine through phenylalanine, is 13 amino acids long. The retained sequence is limited to the CDR3, 39 bases, with the frame set at the first base. In Seattle, one collaborating source enrolled patients while the infection was active and tracked those patients longitudinally over the course of disease. Collaborating institutions collected whole blood in K2EDTA tubes following their own protocols. For TCRbeta analysis, collaborators shipped samples as frozen whole blood, isolated PBMCs, or DNA extracted from either of those sample types. Remarks on this clone: The clone's antigen remains unknown. No base-level quality is on record; no much larger clone is a single base apart.

The immunoSEQ Assay, a bias-controlled multiplex PCR, was used to amplify TCRbeta CDR3 regions from genomic DNA. Per the authors' processing: The number of nucleated cells in each sample was estimated from the amplification of reference gene primers within the assay. Sequence reads were collapsed and filtered to measure the absolute abundance of every unique TCRbeta CDR3 rearrangement. For each sample, productive Simpson clonality was calculated by taking the square root of Simpson's diversity index across productive rearrangements. TCRdb obtained this table from immuneACCESS and retained in-frame rearrangements with V and J assigned. These tables miss some clones; where compared with another copy, unresolved V genes account for less than half of the shortfall, and the remainder is unexplained. The V and J calls and clone size come from that table; D and trimming were worked out from the DNA. The sample table records about 180,000 clones; about 86% of these occur just once. Of the sample, around 12% falls within the top ten clones.

Sequenced sample: peripheral blood. The rearrangement combines TRBV6-4 with TRBJ1-1, with no reliable assignment of the D segment. This clonotype was sampled from an older woman with COVID-19, enrolled during active disease. The CDR3 is CASRATENTEAFF. In nucleotides, the sequence is TGTGCCAGCAGAGCCACAGAGAACACTGAAGCTTTCTTT.